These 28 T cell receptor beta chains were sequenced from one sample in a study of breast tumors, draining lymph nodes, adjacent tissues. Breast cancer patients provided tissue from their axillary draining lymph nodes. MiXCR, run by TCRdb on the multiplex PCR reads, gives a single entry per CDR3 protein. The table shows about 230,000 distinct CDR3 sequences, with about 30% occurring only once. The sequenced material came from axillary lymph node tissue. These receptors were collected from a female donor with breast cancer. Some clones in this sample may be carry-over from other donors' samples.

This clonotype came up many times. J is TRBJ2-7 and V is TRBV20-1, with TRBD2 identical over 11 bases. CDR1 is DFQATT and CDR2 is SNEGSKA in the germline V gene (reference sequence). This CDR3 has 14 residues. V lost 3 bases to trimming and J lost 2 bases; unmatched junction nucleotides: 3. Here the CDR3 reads CSAREGLAAYEQYF. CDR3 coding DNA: TGCAGTGCTAGGGAGGGACTAGCGGCCTACGAGCAGTACTTC.

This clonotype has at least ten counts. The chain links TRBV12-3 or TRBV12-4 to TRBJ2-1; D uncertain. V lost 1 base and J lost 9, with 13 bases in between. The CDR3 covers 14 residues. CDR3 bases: TGTGCCAGCAGTTTAGGCCATTTTACGGGTGAGCAGTTCTTC. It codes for CASSLGHFTGEQFF.

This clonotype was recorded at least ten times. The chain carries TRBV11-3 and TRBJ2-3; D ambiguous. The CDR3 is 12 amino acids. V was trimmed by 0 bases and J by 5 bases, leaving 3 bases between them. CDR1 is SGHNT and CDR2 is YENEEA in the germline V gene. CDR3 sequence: CASSLEGDTQYF. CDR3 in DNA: TGTGCCAGCAGCTTAGAGGGAGATACGCAGTATTTT.

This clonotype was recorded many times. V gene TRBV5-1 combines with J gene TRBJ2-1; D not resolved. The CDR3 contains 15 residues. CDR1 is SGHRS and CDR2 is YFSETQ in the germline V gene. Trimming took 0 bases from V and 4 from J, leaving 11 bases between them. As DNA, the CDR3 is TGCGCCAGCAGCTTGGGGGGAAAAACTTACAATGAGCAGTTCTTC. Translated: CASSLGGKTYNEQFF.

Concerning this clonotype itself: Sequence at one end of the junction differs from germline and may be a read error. The DNA of the CDR3 is TGTGCCAGCAGCTTAACAGGGGGCCCGACCGGGGAGCTGTCTTTT. It is translated as CASSLTGGPTGELSF. The chain combines TRBV7-2 with TRBJ2-2; 9 positions match TRBD1. The CDR3 is 15 residues long. The germline V gene has CDR1 SGHTA and CDR2 FQGNSA. The variable domain in full, completed from reference TRBV7-2 and TRBJ2-2, reads GAGVSQSPSNKVTEKGKDVELRCDPISGHTALYWYRQSLGQGLEFLIYFQGNSAPDKSGLPSDRFSAERTGGSVSTLTIQRTQQEDSAVYLCASSLTGGPTGELSFGEGSRLTVL.

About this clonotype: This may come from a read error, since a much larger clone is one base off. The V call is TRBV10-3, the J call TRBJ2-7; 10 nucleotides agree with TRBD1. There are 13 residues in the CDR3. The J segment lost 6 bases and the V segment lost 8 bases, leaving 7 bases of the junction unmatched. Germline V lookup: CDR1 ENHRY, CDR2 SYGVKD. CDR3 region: CAIGGTGACEQYF. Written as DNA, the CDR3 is TGTGCCATCGGGGGGACAGGGGCCTGCGAGCAGTACTTC.

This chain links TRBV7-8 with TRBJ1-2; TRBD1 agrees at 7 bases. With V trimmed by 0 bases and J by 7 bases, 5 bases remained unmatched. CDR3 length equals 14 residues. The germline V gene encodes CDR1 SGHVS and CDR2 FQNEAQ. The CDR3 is CASSLAGQGGGYTF. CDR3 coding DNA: TGTGCCAGCAGCTTAGCGGGTCAGGGGGGTGGCTACACCTTC.

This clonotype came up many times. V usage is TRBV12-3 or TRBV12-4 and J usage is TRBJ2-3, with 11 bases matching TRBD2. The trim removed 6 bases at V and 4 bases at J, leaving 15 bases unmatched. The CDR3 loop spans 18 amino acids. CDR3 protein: CASSSMGPLAGAADTQYF. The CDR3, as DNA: TGTGCCAGCAGCTCAATGGGTCCACTAGCGGGAGCCGCAGATACGCAGTATTTT.

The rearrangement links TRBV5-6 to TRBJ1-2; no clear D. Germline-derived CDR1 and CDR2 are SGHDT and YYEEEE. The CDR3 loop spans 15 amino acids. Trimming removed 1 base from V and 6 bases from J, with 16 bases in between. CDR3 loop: CASSLYGVGPHGYTF. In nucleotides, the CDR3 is TGTGCCAGCAGCTTGTACGGAGTAGGACCCCATGGCTACACCTTC.

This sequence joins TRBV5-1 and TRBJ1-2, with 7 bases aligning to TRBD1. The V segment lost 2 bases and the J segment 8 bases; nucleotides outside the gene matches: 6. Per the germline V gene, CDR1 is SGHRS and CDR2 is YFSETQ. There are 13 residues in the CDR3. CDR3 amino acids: CASSFRDRVGYTF. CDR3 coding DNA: TGCGCCAGCAGCTTCCGGGACAGAGTCGGCTACACCTTC. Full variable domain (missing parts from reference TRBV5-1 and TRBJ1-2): KAGVTQTPRYLIKTRGQQVTLSCSPISGHRSVSWYQQTPGQGLQFLFEYFSETQRNKGNFPGRFSGRQFSNSRSEMNVSTLELGDSALYLCASSFRDRVGYTFGSGTRLTVV.

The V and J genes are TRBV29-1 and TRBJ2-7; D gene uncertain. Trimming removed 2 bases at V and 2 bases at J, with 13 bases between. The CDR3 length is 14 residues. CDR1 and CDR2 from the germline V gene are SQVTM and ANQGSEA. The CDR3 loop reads CSVELSRSAYEQYF. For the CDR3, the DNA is TGCAGCGTTGAATTGAGTAGAAGTGCCTACGAGCAGTACTTC.

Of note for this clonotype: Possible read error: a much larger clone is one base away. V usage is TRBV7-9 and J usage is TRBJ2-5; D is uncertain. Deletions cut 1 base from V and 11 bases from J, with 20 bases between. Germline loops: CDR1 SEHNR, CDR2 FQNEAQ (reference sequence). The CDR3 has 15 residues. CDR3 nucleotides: TGTGCCAGCAGCTTAGATGGTCCTGGATACAATGAGCAGTACTTC. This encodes CASSLDGPGYNEQYF.

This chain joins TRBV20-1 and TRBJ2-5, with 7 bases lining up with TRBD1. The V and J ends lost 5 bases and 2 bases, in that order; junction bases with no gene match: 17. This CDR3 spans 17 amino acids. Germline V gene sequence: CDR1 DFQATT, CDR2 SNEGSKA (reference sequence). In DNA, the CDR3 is TGCAGTGCTGGGGAGACAGGGCAGGCTAGGCAACAAGAGACCCAGTACTTC. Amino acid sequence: CSAGETGQARQQETQYF.

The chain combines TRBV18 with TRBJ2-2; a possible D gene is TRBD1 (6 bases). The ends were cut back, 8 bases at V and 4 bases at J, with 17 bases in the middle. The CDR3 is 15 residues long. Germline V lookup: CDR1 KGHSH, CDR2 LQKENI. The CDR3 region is CASQKDRKVTGELFF. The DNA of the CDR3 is TGTGCCAGCCAGAAGGACAGAAAGGTCACCGGGGAGCTGTTTTTT.

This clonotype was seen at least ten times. The chain's CDR3 is CASSEGRGLLNEQFF. CDR3 bases: TGTGCCAGCAGTGAAGGGCGGGGACTCCTCAATGAGCAGTTCTTC. The chain uses TRBV2 and TRBJ2-1; D possibly corresponds to TRBD2 (6 bases). The V end was cut by 1 base, the J end by 6 bases, with 13 bases between. The CDR3 runs to 15 residues. Germline V gives CDR1 SNHLY, CDR2 FYNNEI. The full variable domain, completed using reference TRBV2 and TRBJ2-1, is EPEVTQTPSHQVTQMGQEVILRCVPISNHLYFYWYRQILGQKVEFLVSFYNNEISEKSEIFDDQFSVERPDGSNFTLKIRSTKLEDSAMYFCASSEGRGLLNEQFFGPGTRLTVL.

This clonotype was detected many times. The CDR3 loop is CASSSSASLNTGELFF. CDR3 sequence (DNA): TGCGCCAGCAGCTCTAGCGCATCATTGAACACCGGGGAGCTGTTTTTT. V is TRBV5-1 and J is TRBJ2-2, with a weak D call TRBD2 (6 bases). CDR3 length: 16 residues. Germline lookup yields CDR1 SGHRS and CDR2 YFSETQ. V shed 3 bases and J shed 1 base, with 13 bases lying between them.

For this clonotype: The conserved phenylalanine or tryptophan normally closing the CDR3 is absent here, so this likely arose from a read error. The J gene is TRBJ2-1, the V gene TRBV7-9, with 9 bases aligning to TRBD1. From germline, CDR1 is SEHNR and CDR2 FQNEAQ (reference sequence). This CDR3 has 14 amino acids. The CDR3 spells CTSSLRTGDNEQFL. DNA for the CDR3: TGTACCAGCAGCTTACGGACAGGGGACAATGAGCAGTTCCTC.

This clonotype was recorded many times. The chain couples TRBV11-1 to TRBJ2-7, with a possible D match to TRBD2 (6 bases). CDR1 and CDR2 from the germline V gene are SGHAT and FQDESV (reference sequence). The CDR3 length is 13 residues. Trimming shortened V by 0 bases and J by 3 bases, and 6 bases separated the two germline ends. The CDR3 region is CASSLATSYEQYF. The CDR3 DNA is TGTGCCAGCAGCTTAGCGACTAGCTACGAGCAGTACTTC.

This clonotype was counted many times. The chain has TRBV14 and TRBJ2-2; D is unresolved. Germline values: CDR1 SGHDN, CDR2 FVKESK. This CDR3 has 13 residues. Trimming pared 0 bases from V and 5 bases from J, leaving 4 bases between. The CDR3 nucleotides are TGTGCCAGCAGCCAAGATGTGACCGGGGAGCTGTTTTTT. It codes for CASSQDVTGELFF. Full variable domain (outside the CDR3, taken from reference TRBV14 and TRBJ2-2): EAGVTQFPSHSVIEKGQTVTLRCDPISGHDNLYWYRRVMGKEIKFLLHFVKESKQDESGMPNNRFLAERTGGTYSTLKVQPAELEDSGVYFCASSQDVTGELFFGEGSRLTVL.

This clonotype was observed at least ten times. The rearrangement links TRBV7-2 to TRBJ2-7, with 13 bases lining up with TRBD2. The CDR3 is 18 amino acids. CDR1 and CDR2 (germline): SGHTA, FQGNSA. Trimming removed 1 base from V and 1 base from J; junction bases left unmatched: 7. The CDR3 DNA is TGTGCCAGCAGCTTAGGGGGGACTAGCGGGGCGGGTTCCTACGAGCAGTACTTC. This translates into CASSLGGTSGAGSYEQYF.

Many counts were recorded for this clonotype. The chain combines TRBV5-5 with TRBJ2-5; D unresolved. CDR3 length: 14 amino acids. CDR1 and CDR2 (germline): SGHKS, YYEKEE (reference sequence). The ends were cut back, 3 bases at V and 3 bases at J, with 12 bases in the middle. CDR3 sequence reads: CASSSDGYKETQYF. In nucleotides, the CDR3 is TGTGCCAGCAGCTCGGACGGATACAAAGAGACCCAGTACTTC. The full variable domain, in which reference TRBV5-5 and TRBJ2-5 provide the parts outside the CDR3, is DAGVTQSPTHLIKTRGQQVTLRCSPISGHKSVSWYQQVLGQGPQFIFQYYEKEERGRGNFPDRFSARQFPNYSSELNVNALLLGDSALYLCASSSDGYKETQYFGPGTRLLVL.

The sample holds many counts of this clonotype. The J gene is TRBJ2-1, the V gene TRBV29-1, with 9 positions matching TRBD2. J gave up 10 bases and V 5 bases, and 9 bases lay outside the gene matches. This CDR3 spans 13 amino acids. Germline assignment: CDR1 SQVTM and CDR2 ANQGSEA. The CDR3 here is CSVPRGAGGEQFF. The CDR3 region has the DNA TGCAGCGTTCCTCGGGGGGCGGGAGGGGAGCAGTTCTTC.

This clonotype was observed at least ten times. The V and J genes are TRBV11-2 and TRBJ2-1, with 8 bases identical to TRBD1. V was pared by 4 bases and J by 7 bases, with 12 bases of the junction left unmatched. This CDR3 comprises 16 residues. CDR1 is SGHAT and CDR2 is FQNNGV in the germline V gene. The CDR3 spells CASSSRGPRGRNEQFF. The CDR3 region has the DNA TGTGCCAGCAGCTCCCGAGGGCCCAGGGGGCGTAATGAGCAGTTCTTC.

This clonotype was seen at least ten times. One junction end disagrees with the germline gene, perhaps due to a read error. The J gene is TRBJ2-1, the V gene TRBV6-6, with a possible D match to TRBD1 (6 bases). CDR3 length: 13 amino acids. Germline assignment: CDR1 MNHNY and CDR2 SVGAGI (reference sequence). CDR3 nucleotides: TGTGCCAGCAGTCACTCGAGGGGGAATGAGCAGTTCTTC. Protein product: CASSHSRGNEQFF.

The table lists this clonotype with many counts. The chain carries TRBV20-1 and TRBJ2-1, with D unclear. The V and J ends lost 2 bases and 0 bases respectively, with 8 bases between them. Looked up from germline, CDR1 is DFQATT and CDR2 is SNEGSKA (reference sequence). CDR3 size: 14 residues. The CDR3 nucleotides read TGCAGTGCTAGACATCTTAGCTCCTACAATGAGCAGTTCTTC. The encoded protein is CSARHLSSYNEQFF.

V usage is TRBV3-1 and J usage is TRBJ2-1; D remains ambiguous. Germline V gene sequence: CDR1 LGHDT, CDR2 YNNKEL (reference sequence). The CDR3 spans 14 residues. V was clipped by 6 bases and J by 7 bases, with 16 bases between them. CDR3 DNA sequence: TGTGCCAGCAGACGAGGACCCACCGCAAATGAGCAGTTCTTC. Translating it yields CASRRGPTANEQFF.

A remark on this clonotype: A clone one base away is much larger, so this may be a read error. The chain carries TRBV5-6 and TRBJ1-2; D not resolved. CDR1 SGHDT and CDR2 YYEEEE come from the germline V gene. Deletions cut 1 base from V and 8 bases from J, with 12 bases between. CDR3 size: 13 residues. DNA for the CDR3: TGTGCCAGCAGCTTGTGGGAGACGTCCGGCTACACCTTC. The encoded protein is CASSLWETSGYTF.

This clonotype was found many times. CDR3: CSVDRGRSDTQYF. The CDR3 DNA is TGCAGCGTGGACAGGGGGCGTTCAGATACGCAGTATTTT. V and J are TRBV29-1 and TRBJ2-3, with 11 bases identical to TRBD1. The CDR3 is made up of 13 amino acids. After removal of 6 bases from V and 4 bases from J, the junction contained 3 bases not matched to a gene. The germline CDR1 and CDR2 sequences are SQVTM and ANQGSEA.